This T cell receptor beta chain was documented in a study of T cell responses to AZD1222 COVID-19 vaccine. Overall study results and limits: Nearly half of spike-specific TCRs reportedly go after variant regions that carry no mutations. Among AZD1222 vaccinees, only five to seven were seropositive at baseline. Donors were chiefly white British, with a greater number of females, and clonal diversity was perhaps underestimated. Repertoires were collected only later (after the peak T cell response had occurred).

Comment on this clone: Its antigen is unidentified.

Using immunoSEQ multiplex PCR, the repertoire was profiled, and TCRdb retains in-frame clones only, with some absent. The sample contains 150,000 to 200,000 clones, 85% to 95% of which appear only once. Here the sequenced sample was peripheral blood, taken on day 0 of AZD1222 vaccination. This TCR was sampled from an adult in good health.

The CDR3 DNA follows: TGCAGCGTTACCGGACAGGGGAGCGATGAGCAGTTCTTC. This gives the protein CSVTGQGSDEQFF. This chain uses TRBV29-1 with TRBJ2-1; 9 positions agree with TRBD1. V lost 5 bases to trimming and J lost 8 bases; unmatched junction nucleotides: 7. This CDR3 contains 13 residues. Per germline, CDR1 SQVTM and CDR2 ANQGSEA.